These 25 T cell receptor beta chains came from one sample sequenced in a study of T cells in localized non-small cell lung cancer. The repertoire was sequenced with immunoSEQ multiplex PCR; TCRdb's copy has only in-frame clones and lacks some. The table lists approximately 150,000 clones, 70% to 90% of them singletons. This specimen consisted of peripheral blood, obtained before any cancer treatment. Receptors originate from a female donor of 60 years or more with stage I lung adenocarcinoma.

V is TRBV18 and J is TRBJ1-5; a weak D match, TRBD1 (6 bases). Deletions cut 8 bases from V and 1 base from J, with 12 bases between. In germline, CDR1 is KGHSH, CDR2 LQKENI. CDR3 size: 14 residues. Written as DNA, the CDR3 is TGTGCCAGCCGAAGCGGGGGCAGCAATCAGCCCCAGCATTTT. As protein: CASRSGGSNQPQHF.

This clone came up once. The CDR3 nucleotides read TGTGCCAGCAGGCCCAGGGGGCGCGGCGAGCAGTACTTC. Encoded protein: CASRPRGRGEQYF. The V and J genes are TRBV2 and TRBJ2-7; 8 bases are shared with TRBD1. Trimming cost V 6 bases and J 6 bases; bases outside gene matches: 7. The CDR3 is 13 residues long. CDR1 SNHLY and CDR2 FYNNEI come from the germline V gene.

CDR3 DNA: TGTGCCAGCAGTTCTACGACCTATGGCTACACCTTC. Translating it yields CASSSTTYGYTF. This chain connects TRBV28 to TRBJ1-2; no reliable D call. The V gene lost 4 bases and the J gene lost 4 bases, with 7 bases spanning the gap. CDR3 length: 12 amino acids. Germline CDR1 reads MDHEN; CDR2 reads SYDVKM.

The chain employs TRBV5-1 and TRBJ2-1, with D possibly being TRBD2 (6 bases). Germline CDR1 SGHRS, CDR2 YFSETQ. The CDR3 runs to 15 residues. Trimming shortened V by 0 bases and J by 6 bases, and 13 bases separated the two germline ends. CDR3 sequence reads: CASSLARGGTNEQFF. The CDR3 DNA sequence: TGCGCCAGCAGCTTGGCCCGGGGCGGGACCAATGAGCAGTTCTTC.

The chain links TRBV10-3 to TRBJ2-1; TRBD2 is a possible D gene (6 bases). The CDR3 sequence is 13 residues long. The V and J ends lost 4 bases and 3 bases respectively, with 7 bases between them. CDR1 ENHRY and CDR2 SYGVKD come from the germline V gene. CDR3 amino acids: CAISGGLYNEQFF. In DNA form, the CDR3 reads TGTGCCATCAGTGGGGGACTCTACAATGAGCAGTTCTTC.

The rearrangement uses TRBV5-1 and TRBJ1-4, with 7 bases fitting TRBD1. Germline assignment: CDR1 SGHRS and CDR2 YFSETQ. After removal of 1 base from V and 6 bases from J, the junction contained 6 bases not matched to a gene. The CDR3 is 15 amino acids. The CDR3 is CASSLNGDRDEKLFF. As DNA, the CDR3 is TGCGCCAGCAGCTTGAATGGAGACAGGGATGAAAAACTGTTTTTT.

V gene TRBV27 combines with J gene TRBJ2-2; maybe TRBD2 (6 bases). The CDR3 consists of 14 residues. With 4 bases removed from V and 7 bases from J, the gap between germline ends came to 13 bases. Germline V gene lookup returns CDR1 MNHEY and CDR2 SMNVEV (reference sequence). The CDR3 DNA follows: TGTGCCAGCAGTTCACGACTAGTCGGCGGGGAGCTGTTTTTT. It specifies CASSSRLVGGELFF.

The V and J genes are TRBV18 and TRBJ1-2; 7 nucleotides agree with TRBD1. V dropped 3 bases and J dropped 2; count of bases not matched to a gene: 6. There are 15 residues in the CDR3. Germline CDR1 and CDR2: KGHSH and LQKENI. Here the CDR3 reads CASSPIPGQNYGYTF. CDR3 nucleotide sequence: TGTGCCAGCTCACCCATCCCGGGACAGAACTATGGCTACACCTTC.

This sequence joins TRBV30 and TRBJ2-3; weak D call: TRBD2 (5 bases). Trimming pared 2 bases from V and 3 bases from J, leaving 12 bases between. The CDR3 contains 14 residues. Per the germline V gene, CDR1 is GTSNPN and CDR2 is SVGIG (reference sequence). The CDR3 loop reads CAWSRLLATDTQYF. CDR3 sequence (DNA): TGTGCCTGGAGTCGACTATTAGCTACAGATACGCAGTATTTT.

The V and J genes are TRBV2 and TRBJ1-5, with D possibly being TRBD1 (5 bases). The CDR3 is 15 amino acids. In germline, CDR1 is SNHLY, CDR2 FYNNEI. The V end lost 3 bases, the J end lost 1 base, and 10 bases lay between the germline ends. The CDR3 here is CASSEFAGSNQPQHF. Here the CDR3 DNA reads TGTGCCAGCAGTGAGTTTGCAGGGAGCAATCAGCCCCAGCATTTT.

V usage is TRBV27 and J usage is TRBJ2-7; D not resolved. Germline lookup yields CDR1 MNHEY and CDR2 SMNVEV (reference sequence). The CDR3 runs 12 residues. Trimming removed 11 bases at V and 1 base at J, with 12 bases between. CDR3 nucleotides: TGTGCCGTCGGTACGGAGTCCTACGAGCAGTACTTC. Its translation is CAVGTESYEQYF.

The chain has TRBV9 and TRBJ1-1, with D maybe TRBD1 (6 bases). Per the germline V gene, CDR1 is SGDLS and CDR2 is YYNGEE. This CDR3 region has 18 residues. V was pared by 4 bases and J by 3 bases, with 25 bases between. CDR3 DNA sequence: TGTGCCAGCAGCCCCCGGGGGAGGGGGGGGAGTCTGGACACTGAAGCTTTCTTT. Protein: CASSPRGRGGSLDTEAFF.

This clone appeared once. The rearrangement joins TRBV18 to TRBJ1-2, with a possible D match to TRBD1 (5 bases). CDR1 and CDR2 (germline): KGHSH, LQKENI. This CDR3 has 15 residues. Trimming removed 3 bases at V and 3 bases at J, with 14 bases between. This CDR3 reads CASSPASGTDYGYTF. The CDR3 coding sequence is TGTGCCAGCTCACCCGCCTCCGGGACGGACTATGGCTACACCTTC.

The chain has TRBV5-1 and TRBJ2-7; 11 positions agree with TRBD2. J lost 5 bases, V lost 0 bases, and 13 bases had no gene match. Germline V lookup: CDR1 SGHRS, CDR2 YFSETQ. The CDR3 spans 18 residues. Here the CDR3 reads CASSLGLSGRAPFDEQYF. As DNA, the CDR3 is TGCGCCAGCAGCTTGGGGCTTAGCGGGAGGGCTCCTTTTGACGAGCAGTACTTC.

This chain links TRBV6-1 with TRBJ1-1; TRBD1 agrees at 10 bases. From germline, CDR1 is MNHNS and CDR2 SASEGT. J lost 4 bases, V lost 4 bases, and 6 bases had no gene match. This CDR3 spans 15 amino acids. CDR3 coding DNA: TGTGCCAGCAGTGGGGACAGGGGTTTGGGCACTGAAGCTTTCTTT. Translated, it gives CASSGDRGLGTEAFF.

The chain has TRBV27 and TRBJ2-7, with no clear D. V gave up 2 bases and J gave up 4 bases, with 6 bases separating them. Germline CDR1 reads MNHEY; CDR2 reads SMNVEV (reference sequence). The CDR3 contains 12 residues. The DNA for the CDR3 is TGTGCCAGCAGTTTAGTTGGGTACGAGCAGTACTTC. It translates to CASSLVGYEQYF.

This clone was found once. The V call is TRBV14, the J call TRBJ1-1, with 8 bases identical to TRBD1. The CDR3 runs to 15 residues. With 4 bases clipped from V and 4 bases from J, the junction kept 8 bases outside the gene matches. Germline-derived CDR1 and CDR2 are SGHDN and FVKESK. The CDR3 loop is CASSLRTGRSTEAFF. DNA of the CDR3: TGTGCCAGCAGCCTCCGGACAGGGCGATCCACTGAAGCTTTCTTT.

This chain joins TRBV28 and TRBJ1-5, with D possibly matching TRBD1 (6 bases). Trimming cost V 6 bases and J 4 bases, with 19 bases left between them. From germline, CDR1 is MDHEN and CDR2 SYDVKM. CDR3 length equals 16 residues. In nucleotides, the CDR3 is TGTGCCAGCAGCCCCTCAGGTCGGGGGCCAAATCAGCCCCAGCATTTT. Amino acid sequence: CASSPSGRGPNQPQHF.

The CDR3 loop reads CASSFPRDRPLINYGYTF. In DNA, the CDR3 is TGTGCCAGCAGCTTCCCCAGAGACAGACCCCTCATTAACTATGGCTACACCTTC. This rearrangement joins TRBV7-9 to TRBJ1-2; TRBD1 is a possible D gene (5 bases). The germline CDR1 and CDR2 sequences are SEHNR and FQNEAQ (reference sequence). V was clipped by 3 bases and J by 1 base, with 21 bases between them. The CDR3 spans 18 residues.

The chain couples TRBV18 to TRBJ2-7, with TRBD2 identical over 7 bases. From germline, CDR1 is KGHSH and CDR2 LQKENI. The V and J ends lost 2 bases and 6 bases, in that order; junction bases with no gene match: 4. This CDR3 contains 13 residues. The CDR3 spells CASSPFGEGEQYF. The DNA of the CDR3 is TGTGCCAGCTCACCATTCGGGGAGGGCGAGCAGTACTTC. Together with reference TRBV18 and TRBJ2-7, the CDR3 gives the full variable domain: NAGVMQNPRHLVRRRGQEARLRCSPMKGHSHVYWYRQLPEEGLKFMVYLQKENIIDESGMPKERFSAEFPKEGPSILRIQQVVRGDSAAYFCASSPFGEGEQYFGPGTRLTVT.

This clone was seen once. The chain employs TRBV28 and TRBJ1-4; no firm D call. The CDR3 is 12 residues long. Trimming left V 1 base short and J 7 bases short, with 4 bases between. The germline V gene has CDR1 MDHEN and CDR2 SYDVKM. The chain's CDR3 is CASSLLAEKLFF. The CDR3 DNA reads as TGTGCCAGCAGTTTATTGGCTGAAAAACTGTTTTTT.

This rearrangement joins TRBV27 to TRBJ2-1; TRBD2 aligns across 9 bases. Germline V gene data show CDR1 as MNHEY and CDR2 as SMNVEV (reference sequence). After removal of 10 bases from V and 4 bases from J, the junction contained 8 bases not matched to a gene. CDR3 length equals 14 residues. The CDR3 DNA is TGTGCCACCCGAGGACTAGCGAAATACAATGAGCAGTTCTTC. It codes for CATRGLAKYNEQFF.

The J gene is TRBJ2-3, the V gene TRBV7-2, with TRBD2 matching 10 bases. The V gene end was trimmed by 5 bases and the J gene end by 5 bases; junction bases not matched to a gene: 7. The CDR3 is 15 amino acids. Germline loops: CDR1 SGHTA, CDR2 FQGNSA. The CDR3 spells CASSRTSGVGDTQYF. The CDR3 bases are TGTGCCAGCAGCCGGACTAGCGGAGTAGGAGATACGCAGTATTTT.

CDR3 sequence: CASSLEPSNEQFF. The CDR3 DNA reads TGCGCCAGCAGCTTGGAACCTTCTAATGAGCAGTTCTTC. The V gene is TRBV5-1, the J gene TRBJ2-1; D not certain. V was trimmed by 0 bases and J by 7 bases, leaving 8 bases between them. The CDR3 length is 13 residues. Looked up from germline, CDR1 is SGHRS and CDR2 is YFSETQ.

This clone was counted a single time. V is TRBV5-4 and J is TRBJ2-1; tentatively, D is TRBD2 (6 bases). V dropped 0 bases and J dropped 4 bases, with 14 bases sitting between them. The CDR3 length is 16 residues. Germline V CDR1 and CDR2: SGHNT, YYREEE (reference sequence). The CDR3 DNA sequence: TGTGCCAGCAGCTTGGTCGGCGGGATCCTATACAATGAGCAGTTCTTC. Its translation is CASSLVGGILYNEQFF.